The entry that follows covers one TCR beta chain sequence. Trimming took 3 bases from V and 6 from J, leaving 8 bases between them. The germline V gene has CDR1 SEHNR and CDR2 FQNEAQ (reference sequence). The CDR3 contains 13 residues. This sample was included in a study of T cell changes during pregnancy in multiple sclerosis. Measured with immunoSEQ multiplex PCR; TCRdb has only the in-frame clones, and not every one. This table has around 36,000 clones, about 91% appearing once. This clonotype originated in a female donor with multiple sclerosis, enrolled in a pregnancy study. V is TRBV7-9 and J is TRBJ2-2; the D is unclear. Material: CD8+ T cells from peripheral blood mononuclear cells, obtained before pregnancy. This chain's CDR3 is CASSLLYSGELFF. As DNA, the CDR3 is TGTGCCAGCAGCTTGCTATACTCCGGGGAGCTGTTTTTT.